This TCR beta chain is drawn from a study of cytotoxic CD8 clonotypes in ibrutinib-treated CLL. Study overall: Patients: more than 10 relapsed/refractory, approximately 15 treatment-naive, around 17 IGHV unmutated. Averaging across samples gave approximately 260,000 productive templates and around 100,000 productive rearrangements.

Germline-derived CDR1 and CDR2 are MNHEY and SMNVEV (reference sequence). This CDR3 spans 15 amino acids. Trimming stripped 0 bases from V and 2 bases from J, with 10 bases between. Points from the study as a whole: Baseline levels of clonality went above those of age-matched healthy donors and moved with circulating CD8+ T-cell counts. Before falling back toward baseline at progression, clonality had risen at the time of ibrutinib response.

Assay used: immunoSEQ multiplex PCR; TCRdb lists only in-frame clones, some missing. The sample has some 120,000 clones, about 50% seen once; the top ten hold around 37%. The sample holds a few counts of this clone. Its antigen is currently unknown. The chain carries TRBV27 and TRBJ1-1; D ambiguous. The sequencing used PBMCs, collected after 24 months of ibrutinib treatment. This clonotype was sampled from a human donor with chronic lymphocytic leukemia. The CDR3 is CASSLSGSANTEAFF. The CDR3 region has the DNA TGTGCCAGCAGTTTATCTGGCTCGGCAAACACTGAAGCTTTCTTT.